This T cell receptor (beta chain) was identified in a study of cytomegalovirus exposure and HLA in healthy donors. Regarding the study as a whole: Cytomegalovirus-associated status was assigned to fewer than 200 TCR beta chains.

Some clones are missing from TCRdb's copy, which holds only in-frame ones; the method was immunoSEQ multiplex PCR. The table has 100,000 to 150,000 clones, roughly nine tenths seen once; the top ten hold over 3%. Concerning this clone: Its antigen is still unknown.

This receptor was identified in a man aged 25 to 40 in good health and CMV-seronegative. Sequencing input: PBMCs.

The DNA for the CDR3 is TGTGCCAGCAGTGACTGGCCAGCGGGGCCCTCCTACGAGCAGTACTTC. Protein: CASSDWPAGPSYEQYF. The chain couples TRBV6-4 to TRBJ2-7, with 7 positions matching TRBD2. The CDR3 has 16 residues. V was pared by 1 base and J by 0 bases, with 6 bases of the junction left unmatched. Germline values: CDR1 MRHNA, CDR2 SNTAGT.